A single sample gave rise to the 28 T cell receptor beta chains below, sequenced in a study of blood T cells in healthy people across ages. A second about 7 to 11 cycle PCR used barcoded and J-beta primers. From the 5' RACE reads, TCRdb called clonotypes with MiXCR, one entry per CDR3 protein. The data contain about 730,000 distinct CDR3 sequences, about 40% of them singletons. The sample comprised blood. The origin of the receptors is a woman aged 55-70 years in good health.

The rearrangement joins TRBV3-1 to TRBJ1-6; 10 nucleotides match TRBD1. CDR3 size: 16 residues. Germline lookup yields CDR1 LGHDT and CDR2 YNNKEL (reference sequence). With 3 bases clipped from V and 13 bases from J, the junction kept 12 bases outside the gene matches. The CDR3 nucleotides are TGTGCCAGCAGCCAGTTGAGTGGGACAGGGGTTTATCCCCTCCACTTT. This translates into CASSQLSGTGVYPLHF.

This clonotype was recorded a few times. The rearrangement links TRBV9 to TRBJ2-1; 8 nucleotides align to TRBD2. Germline lookup yields CDR1 SGDLS and CDR2 YYNGEE. V shed 6 bases and J 5 bases; nucleotides not matched to a gene: 7. This CDR3 is 14 amino acids long. The CDR3 DNA sequence: TGTGCCAGCATGGCACTAGCGGAGCACAATGAGCAGTTCTTC. Protein: CASMALAEHNEQFF.

CDR3 nucleotides: TGTGCCAGCATTCTGGAGTCGGGGGAGGGCGAAAAACTGTTTTTT. It codes for CASILESGEGEKLFF. The chain uses TRBV5-5 and TRBJ1-4; D is possibly TRBD1 (5 bases). CDR3 length equals 15 residues. From germline, CDR1 is SGHKS and CDR2 YYEKEE (reference sequence). The V gene lost 6 bases and the J gene lost 8 bases, with 20 bases spanning the gap.

This clonotype has just a few counts. A read error may explain this, as a much larger clone is one base away. The chain recombines TRBV27 with TRBJ2-7; D unresolved. The V end was cut by 4 bases, the J end by 10 bases, with 23 bases between. Germline V gives CDR1 MNHEY, CDR2 SMNVEV (reference sequence). The CDR3 covers 15 residues. CDR3 in amino acids: CASSSLVGAQESQYF. The CDR3 nucleotides are TGTGCCAGCAGTTCCCTCGTCGGCGCCCAAGAGTCCCAGTACTTC.

This clonotype was counted only a few times. The V gene is TRBV11-2, the J gene TRBJ2-4; TRBD2 aligns across 7 bases. Germline assignment: CDR1 SGHAT and CDR2 FQNNGV. Unmatched junction bases numbered 27, after V lost 0 bases and J lost 7 bases. This CDR3 is 22 amino acids long. The CDR3 DNA reads as TGTGCCAGCAGCTTAGAATACGGTTTCATAGGCTCCGGCGGGGGAGCACGGAACATTCAGTACTTC. It yields the protein CASSLEYGFIGSGGGARNIQYF.

The chain uses TRBV20-1 and TRBJ1-6; D perhaps matches TRBD1 (5 bases). V was pared by 3 bases and J by 7 bases, with 13 bases between. In germline, CDR1 is DFQATT, CDR2 SNEGSKA (reference sequence). This CDR3 comprises 14 residues. The CDR3 region is CSASPHGDNSPLHF. DNA for the CDR3: TGCAGTGCTAGCCCGCACGGGGACAATTCACCCCTCCACTTT.

This clonotype was recorded a few times. CDR3 region: CSARGVGSGRADTQYF. The CDR3 DNA reads as TGCAGTGCTAGAGGGGTCGGGAGCGGGAGGGCAGATACGCAGTATTTT. The chain employs TRBV20-1 and TRBJ2-3; 10 bases match TRBD2. Germline V CDR1 and CDR2: DFQATT, SNEGSKA (reference sequence). V shed 1 base and J 4 bases; nucleotides not matched to a gene: 8. This CDR3 contains 16 residues.

The chain has TRBV30 and TRBJ1-5, with TRBD1 identical over 7 bases. The V and J ends lost 6 bases and 2 bases, in that order; junction bases with no gene match: 4. Germline CDR1 and CDR2: GTSNPN and SVGIG (reference sequence). The CDR3 contains 13 residues. The DNA for the CDR3 is TGTGCCTGCAACAGGGGAGGCAATCAGCCCCAGCATTTT. Translating it yields CACNRGGNQPQHF.

V usage is TRBV5-1 and J usage is TRBJ2-3, with TRBD1 matching 9 bases. The ends lost 4 bases at V and 6 bases at J; junction bases unmatched: 6. CDR3 length: 14 amino acids. The germline gives CDR1 SGHRS, CDR2 YFSETQ. CDR3 nucleotide sequence: TGCGCCAGCAGCCGACAGGGGGTAATGGATACGCAGTATTTT. This codes for CASSRQGVMDTQYF.

V and J are TRBV6-4 and TRBJ2-3, with D possibly TRBD2 on 6 matching bases. The length of the CDR3 is 14 residues. Per the germline V gene, CDR1 is MRHNA and CDR2 is SNTAGT. The germline V and J ends were trimmed by 2 bases and 4 bases, with 10 bases remaining between them. The CDR3 DNA reads as TGTGCCAGCAGTGACACGGGGGAGTCAGATACGCAGTATTTT. It is translated as CASSDTGESDTQYF.

V is TRBV20-1 and J is TRBJ2-3; TRBD1 is a possible D gene (5 bases). Trimming cost V 3 bases and J 1 base, with 8 bases left between them. This CDR3 has 13 residues. Germline lookup yields CDR1 DFQATT and CDR2 SNEGSKA (reference sequence). The CDR3 region is CSASLGGTDTQYF. DNA for the CDR3: TGCAGTGCTAGTCTAGGGGGCACAGATACGCAGTATTTT.

The rearrangement uses TRBV12-3 or TRBV12-4 and TRBJ2-3; TRBD1 matches at 10 bases. This CDR3 region has 17 residues. The junction had 17 bases not matched to a gene; V was cut back by 5 bases and J by 9 bases. The CDR3 here is CASSPGTGAQRVETQYF. The CDR3 DNA sequence: TGTGCCAGCAGTCCAGGGACAGGGGCCCAACGGGTGGAGACGCAGTATTTT.

This clonotype was detected only a few times. V gene TRBV9 combines with J gene TRBJ2-1, with 9 nucleotides matching TRBD2. The germline gives CDR1 SGDLS, CDR2 YYNGEE. This CDR3 has 16 amino acids. Trimming cost V 2 bases and J 9 bases; bases outside gene matches: 12. Here the CDR3 DNA reads TGTGCCAGCAGCGTTAGGGGATGGCGGGAGGGGGCTGAGCAGTTCTTC. This sequence encodes CASSVRGWREGAEQFF.

This clonotype was recorded only once. The V call is TRBV6-4, the J call TRBJ2-1, with a weak D call TRBD2 (5 bases). The last part of the DNA fits TRBJ2-7 better; the J call may be wrong. The germline CDR1 and CDR2 sequences are MRHNA and SNTAGT. There are 15 residues in the CDR3. In nucleotides, the CDR3 is TGTGCCAGCAGTGGGGTGGGGAGCTCCTACAATGAGCAGTACTTC. It yields the protein CASSGVGSSYNEQYF.

CDR3 coding DNA: TGCAGTGCCCCGACAGGGGGCCTCCATCAGCCCCAGCATTTT. It yields the protein CSAPTGGLHQPQHF. The V and J genes are TRBV20-1 and TRBJ1-5; 10 bases are a match to TRBD1. The CDR3 has 14 amino acids. V lost 6 bases and J lost 5; bases outside the gene matches: 7. Germline CDR1 reads DFQATT; CDR2 reads SNEGSKA (reference sequence).

This chain uses TRBV29-1 with TRBJ2-1, with a weak D call TRBD1 (6 bases). The J call may be incorrect, as the DNA end agrees better with TRBJ2-7. The germline gives CDR1 SQVTM, CDR2 ANQGSEA. The CDR3 loop spans 14 amino acids. The CDR3 loop reads CSVETGSASNEQYF. As DNA, the CDR3 is TGCAGCGTTGAAACAGGGTCGGCCTCCAATGAGCAGTACTTC.

This clonotype was detected a few times. The genes are TRBV20-1 and TRBJ2-5; perhaps TRBD1 as D (6 bases). In germline, CDR1 is DFQATT, CDR2 SNEGSKA (reference sequence). The CDR3 is 12 residues long. V lost 4 bases, J lost 2 bases, and 8 bases lay in between. The CDR3 protein is CSAKQGQETQYF. The CDR3 DNA sequence: TGCAGTGCTAAGCAGGGGCAAGAGACCCAGTACTTC.

This clonotype has a handful of counts. A much more abundant neighbour one base away suggests this may be a read error. The rearrangement joins TRBV28 to TRBJ2-4, with D perhaps TRBD1 or TRBD2 (6 bases each). The DNA matches TRBJ2-7 better at its end, which makes the J call doubtful. Germline values: CDR1 MDHEN, CDR2 SYDVKM. There are 15 residues in the CDR3. CDR3 region: CASSPGGGPYNEQYF. The DNA for the CDR3 is TGTGCCAGCAGTCCGGGTGGGGGGCCTTATAACGAGCAGTACTTC.

V and J are TRBV2 and TRBJ1-5; D may be TRBD1 (5 bases). Per germline, CDR1 SNHLY and CDR2 FYNNEI. V was trimmed by 8 bases and J by 1 base, leaving 15 bases between them. The CDR3 has 15 residues. In nucleotides, the CDR3 is TGTGCCAGCTCCGACTTGGAGGGGAGCAATCAGCCCCAGCATTTT. It translates to CASSDLEGSNQPQHF.

This clonotype appeared a few times. This chain connects TRBV7-2 to TRBJ1-4; D remains ambiguous. V lost 4 bases and J 4 bases, leaving 7 bases between the germline ends. This CDR3 spans 13 amino acids. Germline CDR1 is SGHTA and CDR2 is FQGNSA. The CDR3, as DNA: TGTGCCAGCAGCTCGGCGGATAATGAAAAACTGTTTTTT. Translated, it gives CASSSADNEKLFF.

This clonotype was seen only once. The rearrangement joins TRBV3-1 to TRBJ2-7, with D perhaps TRBD2 (5 bases). Germline V gives CDR1 LGHDT, CDR2 YNNKEL (reference sequence). The CDR3 extends over 13 amino acids. V lost 11 bases to trimming and J lost 3 bases, with 17 bases between them. CDR3 protein: CAAQTSGRYEQYF. The CDR3 coding sequence is TGTGCCGCTCAGACCAGCGGCCGCTACGAGCAGTACTTC.

CDR3 residues: CASRVARGNEQFF. As DNA, the CDR3 is TGTGCCAGCAGGGTAGCGAGGGGCAATGAGCAGTTCTTC. The V and J genes are TRBV25-1 and TRBJ2-1; possibly TRBD1 or TRBD2 for D (5 bases each). This CDR3 region has 13 residues. V gave up 6 bases and J gave up 6 bases, with 12 bases separating them. Germline V gene sequence: CDR1 MGHDK, CDR2 SYGVNS.

The V call is TRBV18, the J call TRBJ2-3; TRBD2 matches 7 bases. The CDR3 consists of 16 residues. Germline lookup yields CDR1 KGHSH and CDR2 LQKENI. With 2 bases clipped from V and 0 bases from J, the junction kept 5 bases outside the gene matches. CDR3 sequence (DNA): TGTGCCAGCTCACCAAGGGCTAGCGGAAGCACAGATACGCAGTATTTT. Translation: CASSPRASGSTDTQYF. The full variable domain, its missing parts supplied by reference TRBV18 and TRBJ2-3, is NAGVMQNPRHLVRRRGQEARLRCSPMKGHSHVYWYRQLPEEGLKFMVYLQKENIIDESGMPKERFSAEFPKEGPSILRIQQVVRGDSAAYFCASSPRASGSTDTQYFGPGTRLTVL.

This sequence joins TRBV7-6 and TRBJ1-5, with D possibly TRBD1 on 5 matching bases. The CDR3 runs to 15 residues. CDR1 is SGHVS and CDR2 is FNYEAQ in the germline V gene. V lost 5 bases to trimming and J lost 6 bases, with 17 bases between them. The CDR3 DNA reads as TGTGCCAGCAGCGAAGGGGTGGGGGAACGTCAGCCCCAGCATTTT. This encodes CASSEGVGERQPQHF. The whole variable domain, filled in from reference TRBV7-6 and TRBJ1-5, reads GAGVSQSPRYKVTKRGQDVALRCDPISGHVSLYWYRQALGQGPEFLTYFNYEAQQDKSGLPNDRFSAERPEGSISTLTIQRTEQRDSAMYRCASSEGVGERQPQHFGDGTRLSIL.

This clonotype was observed a few times. The genes are TRBV4-2 and TRBJ2-7; TRBD1 aligns across 10 bases. V shed 5 bases, J shed 3 bases, and the junction held 10 bases outside the gene matches. CDR1 is LGHNA and CDR2 is YNFKEQ in the germline V gene. The CDR3 contains 16 residues. The CDR3 DNA is TGTGCCAGCAGCGCGACCGCCGGGACAGGGGACTACGAGCAGTACTTC. Its translation is CASSATAGTGDYEQYF.

This chain connects TRBV5-1 to TRBJ2-5; 8 bases align to TRBD1. TRBJ2-7 explains the end of the DNA better; the J call may be wrong. There are 15 residues in the CDR3. Germline CDR1 SGHRS, CDR2 YFSETQ. The CDR3 loop is CASSLGTGLIDEQYF. As DNA, the CDR3 is TGCGCCAGCAGCTTGGGGACAGGGCTTATCGACGAGCAGTACTTC.

This chain joins TRBV6-2 or TRBV6-3 and TRBJ1-2; D not resolved. This CDR3 has 11 residues. Germline CDR1 reads MNHEY; CDR2 reads SVGEGT. Between the trimmed V and J ends, which lost 0 bases and 5 bases, there was a span of 1 base. The CDR3 loop reads CASSYSYGYTF. The CDR3 bases are TGTGCCAGCAGTTACTCTTATGGCTACACCTTC.

The chain recombines TRBV7-3 with TRBJ2-5, with TRBD1 as a possible D gene (5 bases). Germline values: CDR1 SGHTA, CDR2 FQGTGA. V was clipped by 2 bases and J by 5 bases, with 12 bases between them. This CDR3 region has 14 residues. CDR3 sequence (DNA): TGTGCCAGCAGCTTATCAGGGATGGGGGAGACCCAGTACTTC. Amino acid sequence: CASSLSGMGETQYF.